A single sample is the source of the 6 T cell receptor beta chains below, sequenced in a study of identical twins. Via MiXCR, TCRdb re-called the 5' RACE reads, giving one row per CDR3 protein. The sample holds 1.5 million or so distinct CDR3 sequences, about 32% seen once. The source material was cord blood. Receptors were obtained from a newborn girl in good health.

The rearrangement uses TRBV21-1 and TRBJ1-5. TRBV21-1 is a pseudogene segment. This CDR3 has 14 residues. The CDR3 nucleotides read TGTGCCAGCAGCTCGGGGCTACTTGATCAGCCCCAGCATTTT. Protein sequence: CASSSGLLDQPQHF.

The chain links TRBV7-9 to TRBJ1-1; 7 nucleotides agree with TRBD1. Per germline, CDR1 SEHNR and CDR2 FQNEAQ (reference sequence). The CDR3 is 16 residues long. J gave up 5 bases and V 3 bases, and 12 bases lay outside the gene matches. The CDR3 loop is CASSFPLRQGRTEAFF. The CDR3 region has the DNA TGTGCCAGCAGCTTCCCGTTGCGACAGGGTCGGACTGAAGCTTTCTTT. The complete variable domain, with remaining parts taken from reference TRBV7-9 and TRBJ1-1, reads DTGVSQNPRHKITKRGQNVTFRCDPISEHNRLYWYRQTLGQGPEFLTYFQNEAQLEKSRLLSDRFSAERPKGSFSTLEIQRTEQGDSAMYLCASSFPLRQGRTEAFFGQGTRLTVV.

V usage is TRBV10-3 and J usage is TRBJ1-2; 7 nucleotides match TRBD1. In germline, CDR1 is ENHRY, CDR2 SYGVKD. CDR3 length equals 14 residues. Germline trimming cut 6 bases from V and 0 bases from J; bases unmatched to any gene: 4. The CDR3 loop reads CAIRLTGSNYGYTF. CDR3 nucleotides: TGTGCCATCAGATTGACAGGGTCTAACTATGGCTACACCTTC.

V is TRBV7-9 and J is TRBJ2-2, with a tentative D call TRBD2 (6 bases). In germline, CDR1 is SEHNR, CDR2 FQNEAQ (reference sequence). The ends were cut back, 0 bases at V and 9 bases at J, with 20 bases in the middle. The CDR3 runs to 17 residues. The CDR3 nucleotides are TGTGCCAGCAGCTTAGCAATAGGACTACCAAAAGGATGGGAGCTGTTTTTT. Translating gives CASSLAIGLPKGWELFF.

The chain links TRBV25-1 to TRBJ1-1; perhaps TRBD1 as D (5 bases). Germline V lookup: CDR1 MGHDK, CDR2 SYGVNS. V was clipped by 5 bases and J by 11 bases, with 21 bases between them. This CDR3 has 14 residues. In DNA, the CDR3 is TGTGCCAGCAGTCCCACGGGAACAGGCGGTGAGGCTTTCTTT. This sequence encodes CASSPTGTGGEAFF.

The chain couples TRBV3-1 to TRBJ2-7; D gene uncertain. CDR3 length: 16 residues. The V gene lost 1 base and the J gene lost 0 bases, with 13 bases spanning the gap. The germline V gene has CDR1 LGHDT and CDR2 YNNKEL (reference sequence). As DNA, the CDR3 is TGTGCCAGCAGCCAAGGGCCTCTACCGAGCTCCTACGAGCAGTACTTC. Translation gives CASSQGPLPSSYEQYF.